Given below is one T cell receptor (beta chain) in context. This sample is part of a study of blood T cell repertoires in COVID-19. Study-wide background: The cDNA or gDNA used as material had been derived from T cells, B-cell-depleted T cells, or PBMCs.

The CDR3 extends over 15 amino acids. V was pared by 1 base and J by 2 bases, with 11 bases between. Germline-derived CDR1 and CDR2 are LGHNA and YNFKEQ. The assay was immunoSEQ multiplex PCR, and TCRdb's table has in-frame clones only and misses some. The table records about 220,000 clones, about four fifths of them present only once. The sequence derives from a woman at least 80 years old with acute or convalescent COVID-19. Sequenced: peripheral blood. The genes are TRBV4-2 and TRBJ2-5, with D possibly being TRBD2 (6 bases). The CDR3 DNA follows: TGTGCCAGCAGCCAAGCGGGACTGCGTCAAGAGACCCAGTACTTC. The encoded protein is CASSQAGLRQETQYF.